These T cell receptor beta chains were read from a single sample in a study of beta chain features in type 1 diabetes. TCRdb's copy holds only in-frame clones and misses some; the assay was immunoSEQ multiplex PCR. This sample carries about 52,000 clones, less than 55% of them seen once, and the ten largest clones take less than 1.5%. Sequenced input: Tregs from blood. These receptors were collected from a man younger than 45 with type 1 diabetes. Both conserved end residues are trimmed from each CDR3. The size of a clone is reported for some rows only, either as once, few or many, or as a class for expanded clones.

TRBJ2-1,NA,TRBV20-1,SPGFRNEQF
TRBJ2-7,NA,TRBV4-3,ASSQVAGFAYEQY
TRBJ2-1,NA,TRBV19,ASSRLAGQYNEQF
TRBJ2-5,NA,TRBV6-5,ASSYSGLYQETQY
TRBJ2-7,NA,TRBV18,ASSPTAGTSGAEQY
TRBJ2-2,NA,TRBV28,ASSFLGGDYTGELF
TRBJ2-7,NA,TRBV18,ASSPVPPGQGRPRAVY
TRBJ2-7,few,TRBV7-2,ASSYRGKAYEQY
TRBJ2-1,few,TRBV5-1,ASSLSAVEQF
TRBJ2-1,NA,TRBV7-8,ASSRGLAGSSYNEQF
TRBJ2-7,NA,TRBV10-3,ATEGTATYEQY
TRBJ1-4,few,TRBV5-4,ASSLGSDVREKLF
TRBJ2-7,NA,TRBV19,ASSAGAIYEQY
TRBJ2-1,NA,TRBV28,ASRDYGGGEQF
TRBJ1-2,NA,TRBV6-6,ASSYTGGEDGYT
TRBJ2-7,once,TRBV5-5,ASSLEGQSSYEQY
TRBJ2-6,NA,TRBV28,ASSPGNPSGANVLT
TRBJ2-1,NA,TRBV7-2,ASSLSASVYNEQF
TRBJ2-7,few,TRBV7-2,ASSPRQGPTYEQY
TRBJ2-7,NA,TRBV6-5,ASTNGGGGYEQY
TRBJ2-5,NA,TRBV5-4,ASSPGGVAGVETQY
TRBJ2-3,few,TRBV6-6,ASSLAGGGNTQY
TRBJ1-2,few,TRBV5-4,ASSSRTGDYGYT
TRBJ1-1,NA,TRBV28,ASSLPQRNTEAF
TRBJ1-1,NA,TRBV7-9,ASSLVGHEAF
TRBJ1-1,few,TRBV6-5,ASSYSASTEAF
TRBJ2-3,NA,TRBV27,AIARGSGSGTDTQY
TRBJ2-1,few,TRBV28,ASSPTYRGFRF
TRBJ1-4,NA,TRBV19,ASSRNNEKLF
TRBJ1-5,few,TRBV10-3,ATGQHSNQPQH
TRBJ2-5,few,TRBV30,AWSLGWQSRETQY
TRBJ2-7,once,TRBV16,ASSQTQLGLAGYVQY
TRBJ1-5,NA,TRBV30,AWSAGSYSNQPQH
TRBJ2-5,NA,TRBV4-2,ASSFSGLETQY
TRBJ2-1,NA,TRBV5-6,ASSASGDQF
TRBJ1-2,NA,TRBV7-9,ASSFSGLEGGYT
TRBJ2-7,NA,TRBV27,ASSLSLAGAYEQY
TRBJ1-5,NA,TRBV6-1,ASSGGENQPQH
TRBJ1-5,NA,TRBV4-1,ASSQQGGASNQPQH
TRBJ1-5,NA,TRBV5-6,ASSRRQGGNQPQH
TRBJ2-7,NA,TRBV6-5,ASGLRSYEQY
TRBJ1-5,NA,TRBV29-1,SVGEANQPQH
TRBJ2-7,NA,TRBV6-1,ASREGADAYEQY
TRBJ1-1,NA,TRBV6-5,ASRTGWGLNTEAF
TRBJ2-5,NA,TRBV28,ASSSAGQETQY
TRBJ2-2,medium-sized,TRBV10-3,AISEKTGTTGELF
TRBJ2-2,NA,TRBV18,ASSPPMRTGELF
TRBJ2-4,NA,TRBV10-3,AISESRSSGAKNIQY
TRBJ2-3,NA,TRBV2,ARVGGGYTDTQY
TRBJ1-1,NA,TRBV4-2,ASSQTRNTEAF
TRBJ2-7,NA,TRBV2,ASERDSYEQY
TRBJ2-3,NA,TRBV5-1,ASSVSGRASDTQY